A single sample gave rise to the 25 T cell receptor beta chains below, sequenced in a study of T cell repertoires in cytomegalovirus infection. TCRdb reprocessed the reads with MiXCR, giving one entry per CDR3 protein. In the table there are about 440,000 distinct CDR3 sequences, roughly 30% of which are singletons. The sample consisted of PBMCs. Receptor source: a human donor in good health (CMV status not recorded). Some clones in this sample may be carry-over from other donors' samples.

Comment on this clonotype: Because it lacks the conserved phenylalanine or tryptophan at the end, this CDR3 is likely a read error. This chain joins TRBV5-8 and TRBJ2-7; 7 nucleotides align to TRBD1. CDR3 length: 14 residues. With V trimmed by 3 bases and J by 0 bases, 3 bases remained unmatched. CDR1 and CDR2 (germline): SGHTS, YDEGEE. The CDR3, as DNA: TGTGCCAGCAGCTGGGACAGCCGCTCCTACGAGCAGTACTTA. Translating it yields CASSWDSRSYEQYL.

A word on this clonotype: A much larger clone lies a single base off, so this may be a read error. The chain employs TRBV7-6 and TRBJ1-2; 7 bases map to TRBD1. Germline V lookup: CDR1 SGHVS, CDR2 FNYEAQ. This CDR3 region has 15 residues. The V gene end was trimmed by 1 base and the J gene end by 8 bases; junction bases not matched to a gene: 10. CDR3 in amino acids: CASSLESGGVNGYTF. The CDR3, as DNA: TGTGCCAGCAGCTTAGAGTCAGGGGGAGTGAACGGCTACACCTTC.

This clonotype occurred a few times. This chain links TRBV11-2 with TRBJ2-6, with TRBD1 as a possible D gene (5 bases). V was cut by 5 bases and J by 2 bases, with 16 bases left in between. Germline loops: CDR1 SGHAT, CDR2 FQNNGV. The CDR3 has 17 residues. The CDR3 sequence: CASSTSPGAPGANVLTF. CDR3 sequence (DNA): TGTGCCAGCAGCACCTCACCTGGGGCCCCTGGGGCCAACGTCCTGACTTTC.

This clonotype occurred a few times. The V gene is TRBV12-3 or TRBV12-4, the J gene TRBJ2-1; unclear D gene. The V and J ends lost 9 bases and 3 bases respectively, with 12 bases between them. This CDR3 region has 13 residues. In DNA form, the CDR3 reads TGTGCCAGTTCCCGTGCAGGCTACAATGAGCAGTTCTTC. As protein: CASSRAGYNEQFF.

In DNA form, the CDR3 reads TGTGCCAGCAGCTTAACCGGCAGGGGGCTTGGGTACGAGCAGTACTTC. This translates into CASSLTGRGLGYEQYF. V usage is TRBV7-3 and J usage is TRBJ2-7; TRBD1 agrees at 8 bases. The CDR3 has 16 amino acids. The V and J ends lost 0 bases and 4 bases, in that order; junction bases with no gene match: 8. Germline V CDR1 and CDR2: SGHTA, FQGTGA.

V usage is TRBV15 and J usage is TRBJ2-1; D remains ambiguous. V was cut by 0 bases and J by 6 bases, with 12 bases left in between. This CDR3 contains 15 residues. Germline V gene lookup returns CDR1 LNHNV and CDR2 YYDKDF (reference sequence). The CDR3 DNA is TGTGCCACCAGCAGAGATTTGGACGCCTCCAATGAGCAGTTCTTC. Protein product: CATSRDLDASNEQFF.

This clonotype was picked up many times. The chain is built from TRBV6-1 and TRBJ1-4; TRBD1 is a possible D gene (6 bases). The CDR3 runs to 14 residues. Germline assignment: CDR1 MNHNS and CDR2 SASEGT. V lost 5 bases and J 8 bases, leaving 15 bases between the germline ends. The CDR3 is CASSYQGRQEKLFF. The CDR3 DNA is TGTGCCAGCAGTTATCAGGGGCGACAAGAAAAACTGTTTTTT.

The J gene is TRBJ2-3, the V gene TRBV4-1, with no clear D. The ends were cut back, 1 base at V and 5 bases at J, with 13 bases in the middle. The CDR3 runs to 15 residues. The germline gives CDR1 MGHRA, CDR2 YSYEKL. The CDR3 is CASSQVRTVGDTQYF. The CDR3 nucleotides read TGCGCCAGCAGCCAAGTAAGGACCGTGGGAGATACGCAGTATTTT.

This clonotype came up a few times. One end of the junction varies from germline; a read error may be responsible. This chain connects TRBV6-6 to TRBJ2-2, with 9 bases aligning to TRBD2. This CDR3 spans 16 amino acids. Germline V CDR1 and CDR2: MNHNY, SVGAGI (reference sequence). The CDR3 region has the DNA TGTGCTAGCAGTTACTCGTGGCGGGGGGGCACCGGGGAGCTGTTTTTT. Translation gives CASSYSWRGGTGELFF.

The chain combines TRBV5-5 with TRBJ1-4, with D unresolved. The CDR3 extends over 13 amino acids. CDR1 is SGHKS and CDR2 is YYEKEE in the germline V gene (reference sequence). The ends were cut back, 2 bases at V and 8 bases at J, with 10 bases in the middle. CDR3 bases: TGTGCCAGCAGCTTAATGACGGGGGAAAAACTGTTTTTT. Its protein product is CASSLMTGEKLFF.

This clonotype was recorded a few times. The chain recombines TRBV6-1 with TRBJ1-6, with 8 bases fitting TRBD1. The CDR3 totals 14 residues. The J segment lost 9 bases and the V segment lost 3 bases, leaving 4 bases of the junction unmatched. Per germline, CDR1 MNHNS and CDR2 SASEGT. CDR3 nucleotide sequence: TGTGCCAGCAGTGAGCGGCAGGGGGCTTCACCCCTCCACTTT. Translating gives CASSERQGASPLHF.

V is TRBV3-1 and J is TRBJ1-1, with TRBD1 as a possible D gene (6 bases). Germline V gene sequence: CDR1 LGHDT, CDR2 YNNKEL (reference sequence). This CDR3 spans 16 amino acids. With 3 bases removed from V and 4 bases from J, the gap between germline ends came to 18 bases. CDR3 residues: CASSHEPSGVRTEAFF. In DNA, the CDR3 is TGTGCCAGCAGCCATGAACCCTCAGGGGTTCGCACTGAAGCTTTCTTT. The full variable domain, its missing parts supplied by reference TRBV3-1 and TRBJ1-1, is DTAVSQTPKYLVTQMGNDKSIKCEQNLGHDTMYWYKQDSKKFLKIMFSYNNKELIINETVPNRFSPKSPDKAHLNLHINSLELGDSAVYFCASSHEPSGVRTEAFFGQGTRLTVV.

With respect to this clonotype: A clone one base away is much larger, so this may be a read error. The J gene is TRBJ2-3, the V gene TRBV28; D possibly matches TRBD1 or TRBD2 (5 bases each). This CDR3 comprises 13 residues. From germline, CDR1 is MDHEN and CDR2 SYDVKM. The V end was cut by 8 bases, the J end by 0 bases, with 9 bases between. DNA for the CDR3: TGTGCCAGCGGGGACCTTAGCACAGATACGCAGTATTTT. Protein sequence: CASGDLSTDTQYF.

At least ten counts were recorded for this clonotype. The chain has TRBV10-3 and TRBJ2-7, with no clear D. The V and J ends lost 4 bases and 9 bases respectively, with 10 bases between them. CDR1 is ENHRY, CDR2 SYGVKD, per germline. This CDR3 contains 11 residues. The CDR3 DNA reads as TGTGCCATCAGTGGAGGACCCTGGCAGTACTTC. Translated: CAISGGPWQYF.

This chain joins TRBV5-1 and TRBJ2-2; tentatively, D is TRBD1 or TRBD2 (6 bases each). This CDR3 has 16 amino acids. CDR1 is SGHRS, CDR2 YFSETQ, per germline. V gave up 0 bases and J gave up 7 bases, with 16 bases separating them. DNA of the CDR3: TGCGCCAGCAGCTTGGCCCCCGGGGGCGTTGTCGGGGAGCTGTTTTTT. As protein: CASSLAPGGVVGELFF. Drawing the rest from reference TRBV5-1 and TRBJ2-2, the complete variable domain is KAGVTQTPRYLIKTRGQQVTLSCSPISGHRSVSWYQQTPGQGLQFLFEYFSETQRNKGNFPGRFSGRQFSNSRSEMNVSTLELGDSALYLCASSLAPGGVVGELFFGEGSRLTVL.

This clonotype was detected once. At one boundary the junction diverges from the germline segment, which might be a read error. This rearrangement joins TRBV19 to TRBJ2-2; D is unclear. Germline CDR1 LNHDA, CDR2 SQIVND (reference sequence). The CDR3 consists of 14 residues. The CDR3, as DNA: TGTGCCAGTATTATAGGAAGCCGGACCGGGGAGCTGTTTTTT. Its protein is CASIIGSRTGELFF.

This clonotype was seen a few times. The chain recombines TRBV6-1 with TRBJ2-3; a possible D gene is TRBD1 (5 bases). The V gene lost 6 bases and the J gene lost 2 bases, with 18 bases spanning the gap. The CDR3 covers 16 residues. CDR1 is MNHNS, CDR2 SASEGT, per germline. The CDR3 DNA sequence: TGTGCCAGCAGACGACTCGTGGGGCCCCTCACAGATACGCAGTATTTT. Protein product: CASRRLVGPLTDTQYF.

This clonotype showed up just a few times. The chain employs TRBV7-9 and TRBJ1-1, with a tentative D call TRBD1 (6 bases). This CDR3 is built from 15 residues. V lost 5 bases, J lost 3 bases, and 16 bases lay in between. Germline V CDR1 and CDR2: SEHNR, FQNEAQ (reference sequence). The CDR3 DNA reads as TGTGCCAGCAGCCCCTTACAGGGTGGGTACACTGAAGCTTTCTTT. This gives the protein CASSPLQGGYTEAFF.

This sequence joins TRBV4-1 and TRBJ1-6; tentative D call: TRBD1 (5 bases). V was shortened by 0 bases and J by 9 bases, with 15 bases between the two germline ends. The CDR3 is 16 amino acids. Germline V gene lookup returns CDR1 MGHRA and CDR2 YSYEKL. The CDR3 protein is CASSQDRGREFSPLHF. The CDR3 bases are TGCGCCAGCAGCCAAGATCGAGGCAGGGAGTTTTCACCCCTCCACTTT.

DNA for the CDR3: TGTGCCAGCAGCGTCGGGACAGCGTTCGAGACCCAGTACTTC. Protein: CASSVGTAFETQYF. This rearrangement joins TRBV13 to TRBJ2-5; 7 positions agree with TRBD1. V lost 5 bases and J lost 5; bases outside the gene matches: 8. This CDR3 is 14 amino acids long. Germline CDR1 and CDR2: PRHDT and FYEKMQ (reference sequence). The whole variable domain, remainder taken from reference TRBV13 and TRBJ2-5, is AAGVIQSPRHLIKEKRETATLKCYPIPRHDTVYWYQQGPGQDPQFLISFYEKMQSDKGSIPDRFSAQQFSDYHSELNMSSLELGDSALYFCASSVGTAFETQYFGPGTRLLVL.

This clonotype was picked up a small number of times. The chain links TRBV6-1 to TRBJ2-7; TRBD1 matches at 8 bases. V lost 4 bases to trimming and J lost 7 bases; unmatched junction nucleotides: 9. Germline CDR1 reads MNHNS; CDR2 reads SASEGT. The CDR3 is 14 amino acids. Here the CDR3 DNA reads TGTGCCAGCAGTGGGACAGGGCCGGTGGGAGAGCAGTACTTC. Protein: CASSGTGPVGEQYF.

The chain links TRBV4-2 to TRBJ2-7; D is unresolved. V lost 0 bases and J 2 bases, leaving 8 bases between the germline ends. This CDR3 has 14 residues. From germline, CDR1 is LGHNA and CDR2 YNFKEQ. CDR3 in DNA: TGTGCCAGCAGCCAAGATCGGCGTACCTACGAGCAGTACTTC. Its protein product is CASSQDRRTYEQYF.

This clonotype was observed a few times. The V gene is TRBV7-6, the J gene TRBJ2-7, with 7 bases matching TRBD1. The junction had 9 bases not matched to a gene; V was cut back by 4 bases and J by 3 bases. CDR3 length: 15 amino acids. Germline V gene sequence: CDR1 SGHVS, CDR2 FNYEAQ. The CDR3 spells CASSSERGPVYEQYF. The CDR3 region has the DNA TGTGCCAGCAGCTCGGAGAGGGGGCCCGTCTACGAGCAGTACTTC.

This clonotype was seen ten or more times. This rearrangement joins TRBV7-2 to TRBJ1-2, with a possible D match to TRBD1 (5 bases). Trimming cost V 4 bases and J 5 bases, with 17 bases left between them. This CDR3 is 15 amino acids long. Germline-derived CDR1 and CDR2 are SGHTA and FQGNSA. CDR3 amino acids: CASSSRGEGRYGYTF. The CDR3, as DNA: TGTGCCAGCAGCTCGCGGGGGGAGGGGAGGTATGGCTACACCTTC.

This chain connects TRBV20-1 to TRBJ2-5; 11 bases map to TRBD2. The CDR3 runs to 14 residues. Germline V CDR1 and CDR2: DFQATT, SNEGSKA (reference sequence). The V and J ends lost 6 bases and 5 bases, in that order; junction bases with no gene match: 8. The CDR3, as DNA: TGCAGTGCAACTAGCGGGGGCTCAGGGGAGACCCAGTACTTC. Translation gives CSATSGGSGETQYF.